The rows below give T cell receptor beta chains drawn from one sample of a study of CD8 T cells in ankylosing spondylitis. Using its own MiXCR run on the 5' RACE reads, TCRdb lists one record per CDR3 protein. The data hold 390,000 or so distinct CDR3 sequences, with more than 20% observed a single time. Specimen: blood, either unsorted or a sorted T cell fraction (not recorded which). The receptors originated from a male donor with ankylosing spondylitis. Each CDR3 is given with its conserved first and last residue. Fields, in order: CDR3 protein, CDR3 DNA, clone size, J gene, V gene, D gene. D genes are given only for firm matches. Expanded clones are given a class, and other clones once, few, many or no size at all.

CASSFIEYEQYF	TGTGCCAGCAGTTTTATAGAGTACGAGCAGTACTTC	.	TRBJ2-7	TRBV12-3/TRBV12-4	.
CSAREYSDLNYGYTF	TGCAGTGCTAGAGAGTACTCGGACCTTAACTATGGCTACACCTTC	few	TRBJ1-2	TRBV20-1	.
CSVTGGTDTQYF	TGCAGCGTTACCGGGGGGACAGATACGCAGTATTTT	.	TRBJ2-3	TRBV29-1	TRBD2
CASSRGQVRHEQYF	TGTGCCAGCAGTCGAGGACAGGTCAGACACGAGCAGTACTTC	few	TRBJ2-7	TRBV6-1	TRBD1
CASSGSGSDTQYF	TGCGCCAGCAGCGGTAGCGGCTCAGATACGCAGTATTTT	once	TRBJ2-3	TRBV5-1	.
CASSEYKGAGDTQYF	TGTGCCAGCAGTGAATATAAGGGGGCAGGAGATACGCAGTATTTT	.	TRBJ2-3	TRBV25-1	TRBD1
CASSFIGPANTGELFF	TGTGCCAGCAGCTTTATTGGCCCTGCGAACACCGGGGAGCTGTTTTTT	.	TRBJ2-2	TRBV5-6	.
CASSPAENYGYTF	TGTGCCAGCTCACCCGCGGAGAACTATGGCTACACCTTC	few	TRBJ1-2	TRBV18	.
CASSTGETQYF	TGTGCCAGCTCAACGGGGGAGACCCAGTACTTC	many	TRBJ2-5	TRBV18	.
CASSLGAGVGETQYF	TGTGCCAGCAGTTTGGGAGCGGGAGTCGGAGAGACCCAGTACTTC	.	TRBJ2-5	TRBV12-3/TRBV12-4	TRBD2
CASSSEGGPNYGYTF	TGTGCCAGCAGCTCGGAGGGGGGCCCTAACTATGGCTACACCTTC	.	TRBJ1-2	TRBV5-6	.
CASTNGDRIYTGELFF	TGTGCCAGCACCAACGGGGACAGGATTTACACCGGGGAGCTGTTTTTT	few	TRBJ2-2	TRBV6-2/TRBV6-3	TRBD1
CASSIVLGPDTQYF	TGTGCCAGTAGTATAGTTTTGGGTCCAGATACGCAGTATTTT	.	TRBJ2-3	TRBV19	.
CASSGGAGYNEQFF	TGTGCCAGCAGCGGGGGGGCTGGCTACAATGAGCAGTTCTTC	.	TRBJ2-1	TRBV5-6	.
CASSPRDPSTDTQYF	TGTGCCAGCAGCCCACGGGACCCGAGCACAGATACGCAGTATTTT	few	TRBJ2-3	TRBV7-2	.
CASRRTSGANYGYTF	TGTGCCAGCAGGCGAACCAGTGGCGCGAACTATGGCTACACCTTC	many	TRBJ1-2	TRBV6-1	.
CASSPGTSGTDTQYF	TGTGCCAGCTCACCCGGGACTAGCGGCACAGATACGCAGTATTTT	many	TRBJ2-3	TRBV18	TRBD2
CASSSRQGANSPLHF	TGTGCCAGCAGTTCCAGACAGGGGGCCAATTCACCCCTCCACTTT	.	TRBJ1-6	TRBV12-3/TRBV12-4	TRBD1
CSAGPAETQYF	TGCAGCGCAGGACCAGCAGAGACCCAGTACTTC	many	TRBJ2-5	TRBV29-1	.
CASSPGTGLYEQYF	TGTGCCAGCAGCCCAGGGACAGGACTCTACGAGCAGTACTTC	many	TRBJ2-7	TRBV7-8	TRBD1
CASSRPGLAGEGQYF	TGCGCCAGCAGCCGACCGGGACTAGCGGGAGAGGGGCAGTACTTC	few	TRBJ2-7	TRBV5-1	TRBD2
CASSPWVVTGFLFF	TGTGCCAGCAGCCCTTGGGTGGTCACAGGGTTTCTGTTCTTC	.	TRBJ2-1	TRBV3-1	.
CASSPPSGQITDTQYF	TGTGCCAGCTCACCACCTTCGGGACAGATCACAGATACGCAGTATTTT	.	TRBJ2-3	TRBV18	TRBD1
CAISEGDEQFF	TGTGCCATCAGTGAGGGGGATGAGCAGTTCTTC	.	TRBJ2-1	TRBV10-3	.
CASSQDAIRGYEQYF	TGCGCCAGCAGCCAAGACGCCATACGGGGCTACGAGCAGTACTTC	.	TRBJ2-7	TRBV4-1	.
CASSDNRYRNEQFF	TGTGCCAGCAGCGACAACAGATACCGCAATGAGCAGTTCTTC	.	TRBJ2-1	TRBV6-1	.
CASSPLGAGAGSPQETQYF	TGTGCCAGCAGCCCTCTGGGGGCGGGAGCGGGGTCTCCCCAAGAGACCCAGTACTTC	few	TRBJ2-5	TRBV4-2	.
CASSPLARDTQYF	TGTGCCAGCTCACCCCTAGCGCGAGATACGCAGTATTTT	.	TRBJ2-3	TRBV18	.
CASSLIGPSGNQPQHF	TGTGCCAGCAGCTTGATTGGTCCTTCGGGCAATCAGCCCCAGCATTTT	many	TRBJ1-5	TRBV7-2	.
CASSSSSGSRTGELFF	TGTGCCAGCAGCTCTTCTAGCGGGAGTCGCACCGGGGAGCTGTTTTTT	.	TRBJ2-2	TRBV7-3	TRBD2
CASSAGTGANLRNYGYTF	TGTGCCAGCAGTGCCGGGACAGGGGCGAACTTAAGGAACTATGGCTACACCTTC	.	TRBJ1-2	TRBV12-3/TRBV12-4	TRBD1
CASSYSHNSYEQYF	TGTGCCAGCAGTTACTCTCACAACTCCTACGAGCAGTACTTC	.	TRBJ2-7	TRBV6-5	.
CATVARTGGGQPQHF	TGTGCCACCGTTGCTAGGACAGGGGGCGGTCAGCCCCAGCATTTT	.	TRBJ1-5	TRBV6-1	TRBD1
CASSPPTGGNEQFF	TGTGCCAGCAGCCCCCCGACAGGGGGCAATGAGCAGTTCTTC	.	TRBJ2-1	TRBV11-3	TRBD1
CASRGAGLSYEQYF	TGCGCCAGCAGGGGGGCGGGCCTCTCCTACGAGCAGTACTTC	few	TRBJ2-7	TRBV5-1	.
CSAGTNYEQYF	TGCAGTGCCGGGACAAACTACGAGCAGTACTTC	once	TRBJ2-7	TRBV20-1	.
CASSPRQVFSDTQYF	TGTGCCAGCTCACCCCGGCAGGTTTTCTCAGATACGCAGTATTTT	.	TRBJ2-3	TRBV18	.
CSVLKRERETQYF	TGCAGTGTCCTAAAGCGGGAGCGGGAGACCCAGTACTTC	.	TRBJ2-5	TRBV20-1	TRBD2
CSSEGGREGETQYF	TGCAGCTCTGAGGGCGGACGGGAGGGGGAGACCCAGTACTTC	few	TRBJ2-5	TRBV29-1	TRBD2
CASSFRGRGSEAFF	TGTGCCAGCAGTTTCCGGGGCCGTGGGAGTGAAGCTTTCTTT	.	TRBJ1-1	TRBV12-3/TRBV12-4	.
CASSLAGRNTGELFF	TGTGCCAGCAGTTTAGCGGGGAGGAACACCGGGGAGCTGTTTTTT	.	TRBJ2-2	TRBV12-3/TRBV12-4	.
CASSYSDLRVGPYEQYF	TGTGCCAGCAGTTACTCGGACCTCAGGGTTGGCCCCTACGAGCAGTACTTC	.	TRBJ2-7	TRBV6-5	.
CASSWPRDRRGYGYTF	TGTGCCAGCAGCTGGCCAAGGGACAGGCGGGGCTATGGCTACACCTTC	.	TRBJ1-2	TRBV7-9	TRBD1
CASSLTLTGVGQPQHF	TGTGCCAGCAGTCTAACCTTGACAGGGGTTGGGCAGCCCCAGCATTTT	.	TRBJ1-5	TRBV6-1	TRBD1
CASRIGGTSGSSGNEQFF	TGTGCCAGCAGGATTGGGGGGACTAGCGGGAGTTCAGGGAATGAGCAGTTCTTC	.	TRBJ2-1	TRBV28	TRBD2
CASSSDFGTDTQYF	TGCGCCAGCAGCTCCGACTTTGGCACAGATACGCAGTATTTT	few	TRBJ2-3	TRBV5-1	.
CASSYRAGVYNEQFF	TGTGCCAGCAGCTACAGGGCGGGAGTCTACAATGAGCAGTTCTTC	.	TRBJ2-1	TRBV28	.
CASSKSRNNYGYTF	TGTGCCAGTAGTAAGAGCCGGAACAACTATGGCTACACCTTC	few	TRBJ1-2	TRBV19	.
CASSKGTGETQYF	TGTGCCAGCTCAAAGGGTACAGGAGAGACCCAGTACTTC	.	TRBJ2-5	TRBV18	.
CASSLGSAYEQYF	TGTGCCAGCAGCTTAGGATCTGCCTACGAGCAGTACTTC	.	TRBJ2-7	TRBV7-2	.
CASSTWTGSTDTQYF	TGCGCCAGCAGCACGTGGACAGGGTCGACAGATACGCAGTATTTT	.	TRBJ2-3	TRBV4-3	TRBD1
CASREGTPLGNTIYF	TGCGCCAGCAGGGAAGGGACTCCCCTCGGAAACACCATATATTTT	.	TRBJ1-3	TRBV5-1	.
CASSDRSSYNEQFF	TGTGCCAGCAGTGACAGAAGCTCCTACAATGAGCAGTTCTTC	.	TRBJ2-1	TRBV2	.
CASSWTPAGANTGELFF	TGCGCCAGCAGCTGGACGCCAGCGGGGGCGAACACCGGGGAGCTGTTTTTT	few	TRBJ2-2	TRBV5-1	TRBD2